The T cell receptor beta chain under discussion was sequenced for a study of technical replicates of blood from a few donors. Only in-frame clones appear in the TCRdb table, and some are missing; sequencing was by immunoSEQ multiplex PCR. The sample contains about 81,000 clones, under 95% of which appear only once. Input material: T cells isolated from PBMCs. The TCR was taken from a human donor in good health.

CDR3 bases: TGTGCAAGTCGCTTAGAAGGCCCCGGGACTAGCGGGACCTACGAGCAGTACTTC. Its protein product is CASRLEGPGTSGTYEQYF. The chain has TRBV12-2 and TRBJ2-7; TRBD2, the table's D call, lacks a check against the DNA. TRBV12-2 has pseudogene status. This CDR3 comprises 18 residues.